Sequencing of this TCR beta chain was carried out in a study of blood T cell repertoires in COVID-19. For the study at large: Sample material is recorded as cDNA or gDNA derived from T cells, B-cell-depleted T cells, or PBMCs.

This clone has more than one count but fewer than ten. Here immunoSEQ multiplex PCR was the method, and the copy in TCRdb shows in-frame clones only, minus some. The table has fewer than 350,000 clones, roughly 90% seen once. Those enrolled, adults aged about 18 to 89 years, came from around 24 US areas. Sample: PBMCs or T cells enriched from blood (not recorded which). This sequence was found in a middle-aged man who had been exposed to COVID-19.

The DNA for the CDR3 is TGTGCCATTCTGGGGGGGGTTGGAGATACGCAGTATTTT. It specifies CAILGGVGDTQYF. The chain recombines TRBV10-3 with TRBJ2-3, with 7 bases aligning to TRBD2. The ends lost 9 bases at V and 5 bases at J; junction bases unmatched: 8. The CDR3 loop spans 13 amino acids. Germline V gene sequence: CDR1 ENHRY, CDR2 SYGVKD.